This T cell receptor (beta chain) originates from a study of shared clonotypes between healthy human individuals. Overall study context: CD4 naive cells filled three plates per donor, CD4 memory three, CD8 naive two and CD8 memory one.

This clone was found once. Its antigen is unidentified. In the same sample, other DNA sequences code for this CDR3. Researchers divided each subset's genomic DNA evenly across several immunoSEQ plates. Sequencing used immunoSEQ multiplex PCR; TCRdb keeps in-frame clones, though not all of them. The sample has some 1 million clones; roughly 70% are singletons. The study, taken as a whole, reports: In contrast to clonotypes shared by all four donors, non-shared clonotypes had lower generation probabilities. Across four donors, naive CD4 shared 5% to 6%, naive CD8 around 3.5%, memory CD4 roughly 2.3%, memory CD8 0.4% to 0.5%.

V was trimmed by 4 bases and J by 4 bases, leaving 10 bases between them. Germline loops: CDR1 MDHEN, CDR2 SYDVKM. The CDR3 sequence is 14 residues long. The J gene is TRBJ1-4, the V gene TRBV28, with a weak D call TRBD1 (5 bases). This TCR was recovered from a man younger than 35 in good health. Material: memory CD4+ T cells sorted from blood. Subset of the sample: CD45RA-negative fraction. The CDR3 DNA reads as TGTGCCAGCAGTTCTGGGGGGGGTAATGAAAAACTGTTTTTT. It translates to CASSSGGGNEKLFF.